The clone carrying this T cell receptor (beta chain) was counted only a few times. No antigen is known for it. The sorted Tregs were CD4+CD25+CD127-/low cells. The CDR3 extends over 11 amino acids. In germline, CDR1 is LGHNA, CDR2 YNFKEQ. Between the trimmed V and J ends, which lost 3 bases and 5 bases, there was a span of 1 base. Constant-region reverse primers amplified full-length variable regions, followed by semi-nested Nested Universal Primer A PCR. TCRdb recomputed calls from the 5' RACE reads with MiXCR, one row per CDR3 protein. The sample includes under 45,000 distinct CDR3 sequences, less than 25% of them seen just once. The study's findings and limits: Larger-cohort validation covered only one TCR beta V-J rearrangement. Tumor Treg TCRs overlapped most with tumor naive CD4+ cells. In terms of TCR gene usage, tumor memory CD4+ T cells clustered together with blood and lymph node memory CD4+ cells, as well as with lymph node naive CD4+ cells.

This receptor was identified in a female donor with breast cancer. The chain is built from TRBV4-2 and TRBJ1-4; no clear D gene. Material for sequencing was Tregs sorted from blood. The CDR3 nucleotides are TGTGCCAGCAGCCAGAATGAAAAACTGTTTTTT. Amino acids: CASSQNEKLFF.